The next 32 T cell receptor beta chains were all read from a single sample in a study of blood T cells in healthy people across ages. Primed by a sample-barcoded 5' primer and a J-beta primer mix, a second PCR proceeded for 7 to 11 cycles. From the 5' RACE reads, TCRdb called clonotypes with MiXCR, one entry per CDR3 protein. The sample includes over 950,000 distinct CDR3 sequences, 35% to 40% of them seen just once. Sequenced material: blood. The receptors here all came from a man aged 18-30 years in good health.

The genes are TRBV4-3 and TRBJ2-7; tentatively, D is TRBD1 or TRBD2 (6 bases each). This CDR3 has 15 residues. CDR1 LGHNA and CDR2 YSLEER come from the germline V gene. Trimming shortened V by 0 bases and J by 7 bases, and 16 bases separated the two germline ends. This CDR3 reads CASSQDNGGADEQYF. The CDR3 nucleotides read TGCGCCAGCAGCCAAGATAACGGGGGCGCGGATGAGCAGTACTTC.

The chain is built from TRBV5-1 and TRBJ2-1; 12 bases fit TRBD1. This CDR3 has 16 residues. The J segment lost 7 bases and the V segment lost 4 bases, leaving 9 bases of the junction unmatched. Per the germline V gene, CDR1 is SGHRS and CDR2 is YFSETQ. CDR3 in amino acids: CASSPTPGQGANEQFF. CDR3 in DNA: TGCGCCAGCAGCCCCACCCCGGGACAGGGGGCGAATGAGCAGTTCTTC.

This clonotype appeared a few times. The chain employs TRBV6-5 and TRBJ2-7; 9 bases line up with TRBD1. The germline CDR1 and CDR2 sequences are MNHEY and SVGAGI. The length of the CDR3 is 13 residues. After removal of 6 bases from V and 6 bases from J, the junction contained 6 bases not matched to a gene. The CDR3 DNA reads TGTGCCAGCAGACGACAGGGGGGATTCGAGCAGTACTTC. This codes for CASRRQGGFEQYF.

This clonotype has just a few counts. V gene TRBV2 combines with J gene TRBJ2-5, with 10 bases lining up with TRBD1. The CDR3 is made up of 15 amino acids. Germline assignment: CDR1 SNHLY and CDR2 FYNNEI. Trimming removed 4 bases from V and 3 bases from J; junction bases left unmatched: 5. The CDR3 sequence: CASSGRDRGKETQYF. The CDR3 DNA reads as TGTGCCAGCAGTGGCCGGGACAGGGGAAAAGAGACCCAGTACTTC.

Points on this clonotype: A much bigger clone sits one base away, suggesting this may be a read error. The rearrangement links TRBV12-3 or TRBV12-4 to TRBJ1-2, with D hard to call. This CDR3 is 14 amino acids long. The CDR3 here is CASGLREEGYGYTF. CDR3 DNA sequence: TGTGCCAGCGGTTTGAGGGAAGAGGGCTATGGCTACACCTTC.

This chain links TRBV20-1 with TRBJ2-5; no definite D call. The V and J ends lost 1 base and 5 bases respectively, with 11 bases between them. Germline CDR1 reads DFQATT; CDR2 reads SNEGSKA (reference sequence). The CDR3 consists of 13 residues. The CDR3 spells CSARGSGLETQYF. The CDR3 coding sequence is TGCAGTGCTAGAGGATCCGGGCTTGAGACCCAGTACTTC.

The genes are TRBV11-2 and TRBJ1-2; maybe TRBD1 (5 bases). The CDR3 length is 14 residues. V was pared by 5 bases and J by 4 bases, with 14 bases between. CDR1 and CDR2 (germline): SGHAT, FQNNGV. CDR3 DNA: TGTGCCAGCAGCCCGATGACAGTCAGCTATGGCTACACCTTC. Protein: CASSPMTVSYGYTF. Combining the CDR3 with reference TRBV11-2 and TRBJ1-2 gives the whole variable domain EAGVAQSPRYKIIEKRQSVAFWCNPISGHATLYWYQQILGQGPKLLIQFQNNGVVDDSQLPKDRFSAERLKGVDSTLKIQPAKLEDSAVYLCASSPMTVSYGYTFGSGTRLTVV.

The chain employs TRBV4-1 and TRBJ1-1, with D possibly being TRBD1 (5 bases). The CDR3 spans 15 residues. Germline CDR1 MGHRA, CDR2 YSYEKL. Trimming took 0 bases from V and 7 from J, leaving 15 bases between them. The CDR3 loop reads CASSQEGARAYEAFF. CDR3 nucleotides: TGCGCCAGCAGCCAAGAAGGGGCCAGGGCTTATGAAGCTTTCTTT.

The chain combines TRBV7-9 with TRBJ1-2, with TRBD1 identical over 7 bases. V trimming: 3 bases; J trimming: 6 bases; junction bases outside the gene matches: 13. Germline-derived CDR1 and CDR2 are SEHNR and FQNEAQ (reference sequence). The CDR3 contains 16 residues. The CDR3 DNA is TGTGCCAGCAGCTTCACAGGGGAATTCCTAACTAATGGCTACACCTTC. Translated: CASSFTGEFLTNGYTF. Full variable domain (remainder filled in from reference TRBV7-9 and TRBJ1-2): DTGVSQNPRHKITKRGQNVTFRCDPISEHNRLYWYRQTLGQGPEFLTYFQNEAQLEKSRLLSDRFSAERPKGSFSTLEIQRTEQGDSAMYLCASSFTGEFLTNGYTFGSGTRLTVV.

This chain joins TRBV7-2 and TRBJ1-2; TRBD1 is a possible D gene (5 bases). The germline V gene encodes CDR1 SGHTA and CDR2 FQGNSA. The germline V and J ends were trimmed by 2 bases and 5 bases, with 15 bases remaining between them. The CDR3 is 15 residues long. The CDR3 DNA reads TGTGCCAGCAGCTTATTTGGTCTAGGGACTTATGGCTACACCTTC. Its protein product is CASSLFGLGTYGYTF. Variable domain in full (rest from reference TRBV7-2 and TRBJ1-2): GAGVSQSPSNKVTEKGKDVELRCDPISGHTALYWYRQSLGQGLEFLIYFQGNSAPDKSGLPSDRFSAERTGGSVSTLTIQRTQQEDSAVYLCASSLFGLGTYGYTFGSGTRLTVV.

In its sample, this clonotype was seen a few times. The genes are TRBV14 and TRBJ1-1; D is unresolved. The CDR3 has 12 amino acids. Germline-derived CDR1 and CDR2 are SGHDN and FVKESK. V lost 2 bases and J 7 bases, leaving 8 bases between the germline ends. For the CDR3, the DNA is TGTGCCAGCAGCCAACGGAGACATGAAGCTTTCTTT. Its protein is CASSQRRHEAFF.

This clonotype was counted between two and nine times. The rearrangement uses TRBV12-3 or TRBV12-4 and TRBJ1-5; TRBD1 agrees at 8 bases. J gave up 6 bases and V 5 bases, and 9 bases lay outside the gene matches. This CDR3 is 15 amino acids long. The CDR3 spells CASSLGQAVGQPQHF. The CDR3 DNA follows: TGTGCCAGCAGTCTGGGACAGGCCGTCGGTCAGCCCCAGCATTTT.

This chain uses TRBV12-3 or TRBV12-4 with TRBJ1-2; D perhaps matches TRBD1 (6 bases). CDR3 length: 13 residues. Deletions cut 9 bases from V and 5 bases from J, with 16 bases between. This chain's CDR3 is CASARSGDYGYTF. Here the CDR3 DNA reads TGTGCCAGTGCAAGATCAGGGGATTATGGCTACACCTTC.

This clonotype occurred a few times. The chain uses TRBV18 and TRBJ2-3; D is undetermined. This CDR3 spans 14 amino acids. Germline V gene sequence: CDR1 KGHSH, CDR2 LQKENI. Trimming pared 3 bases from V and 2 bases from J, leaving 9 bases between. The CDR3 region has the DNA TGTGCCAGCTCACCTCGGACCCTCACAGATACGCAGTATTTT. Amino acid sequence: CASSPRTLTDTQYF.

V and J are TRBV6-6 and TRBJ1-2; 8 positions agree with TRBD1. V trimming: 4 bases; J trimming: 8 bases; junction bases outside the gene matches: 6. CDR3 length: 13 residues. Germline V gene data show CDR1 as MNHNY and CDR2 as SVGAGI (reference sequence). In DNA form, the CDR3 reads TGTGCCAGCAGTTTGTCCACAGGGGGAGGCTACACCTTC. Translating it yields CASSLSTGGGYTF.

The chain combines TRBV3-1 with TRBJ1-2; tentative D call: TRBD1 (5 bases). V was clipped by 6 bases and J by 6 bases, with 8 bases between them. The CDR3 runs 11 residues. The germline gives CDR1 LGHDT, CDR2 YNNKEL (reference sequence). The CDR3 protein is CASRGPHGYTF. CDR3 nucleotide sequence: TGTGCCAGCAGGGGACCCCATGGCTACACCTTC.

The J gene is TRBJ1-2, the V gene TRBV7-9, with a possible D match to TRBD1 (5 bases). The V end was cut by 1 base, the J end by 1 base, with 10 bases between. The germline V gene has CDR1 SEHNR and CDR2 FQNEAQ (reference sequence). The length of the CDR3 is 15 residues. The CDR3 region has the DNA TGTGCCAGCAGCTTAGTAACAGACAGTAACTATGGCTACACCTTC. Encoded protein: CASSLVTDSNYGYTF.

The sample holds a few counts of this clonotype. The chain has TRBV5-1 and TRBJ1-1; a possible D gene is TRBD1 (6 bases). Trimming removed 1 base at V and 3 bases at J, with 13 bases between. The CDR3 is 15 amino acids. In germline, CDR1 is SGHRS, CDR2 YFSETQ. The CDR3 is CASSLTGRGDTEAFF. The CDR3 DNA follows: TGCGCCAGCAGCTTGACAGGGCGGGGTGACACTGAAGCTTTCTTT.

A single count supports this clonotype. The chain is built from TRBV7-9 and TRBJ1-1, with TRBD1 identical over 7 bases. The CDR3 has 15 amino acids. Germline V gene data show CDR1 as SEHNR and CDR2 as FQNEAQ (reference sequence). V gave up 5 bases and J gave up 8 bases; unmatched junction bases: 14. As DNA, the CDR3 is TGTGCCAGCAGCGCCACGCCACAGGGGATCGCAGAAGCTTTCTTT. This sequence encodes CASSATPQGIAEAFF. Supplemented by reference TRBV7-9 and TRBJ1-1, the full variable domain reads DTGVSQNPRHKITKRGQNVTFRCDPISEHNRLYWYRQTLGQGPEFLTYFQNEAQLEKSRLLSDRFSAERPKGSFSTLEIQRTEQGDSAMYLCASSATPQGIAEAFFGQGTRLTVV.

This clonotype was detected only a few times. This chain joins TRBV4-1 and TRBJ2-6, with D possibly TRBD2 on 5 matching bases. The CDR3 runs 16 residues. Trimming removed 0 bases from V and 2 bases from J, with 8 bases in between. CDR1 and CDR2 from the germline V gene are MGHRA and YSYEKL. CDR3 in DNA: TGCGCCAGCAGCCAAGATTGGCGGGCTGGGGCCAACGTCCTGACTTTC. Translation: CASSQDWRAGANVLTF.

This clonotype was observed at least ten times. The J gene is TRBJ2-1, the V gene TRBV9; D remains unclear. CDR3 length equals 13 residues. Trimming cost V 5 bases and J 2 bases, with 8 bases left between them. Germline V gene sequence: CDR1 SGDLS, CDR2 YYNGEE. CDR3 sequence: CASSVSAYNEQFF. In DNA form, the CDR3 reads TGTGCCAGCAGTGTGTCGGCCTACAATGAGCAGTTCTTC.

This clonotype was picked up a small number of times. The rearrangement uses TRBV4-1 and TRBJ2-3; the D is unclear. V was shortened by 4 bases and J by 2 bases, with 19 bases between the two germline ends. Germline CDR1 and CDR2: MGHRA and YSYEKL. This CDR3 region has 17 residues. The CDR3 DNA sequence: TGCGCCAGCAGCCCCGCTAGGGTAGACCTAAACACAGATACGCAGTATTTT. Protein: CASSPARVDLNTDTQYF.

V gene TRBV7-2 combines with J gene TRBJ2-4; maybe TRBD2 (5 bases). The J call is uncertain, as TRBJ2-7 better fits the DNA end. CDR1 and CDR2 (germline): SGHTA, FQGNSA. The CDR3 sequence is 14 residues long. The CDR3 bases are TGTGCCAGCAGCTTAGACGGGGTCATCTACGAGCAGTACTTC. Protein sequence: CASSLDGVIYEQYF.

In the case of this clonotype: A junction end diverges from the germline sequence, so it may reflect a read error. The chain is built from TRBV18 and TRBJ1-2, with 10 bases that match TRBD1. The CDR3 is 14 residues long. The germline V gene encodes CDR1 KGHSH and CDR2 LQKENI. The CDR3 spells CASSPQGTGDGHTF. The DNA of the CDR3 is TGTGCCAGCTCACCCCAAGGGACAGGGGATGGCCACACCTTC.

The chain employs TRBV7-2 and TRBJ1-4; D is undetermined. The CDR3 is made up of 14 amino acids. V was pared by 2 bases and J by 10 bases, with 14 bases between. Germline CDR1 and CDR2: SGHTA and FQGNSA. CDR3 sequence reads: CASSLSGVGGKLFF. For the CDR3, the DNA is TGTGCCAGCAGCTTAAGTGGCGTGGGAGGAAAACTGTTTTTT. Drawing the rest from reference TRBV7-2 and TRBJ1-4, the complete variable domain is GAGVSQSPSNKVTEKGKDVELRCDPISGHTALYWYRQSLGQGLEFLIYFQGNSAPDKSGLPSDRFSAERTGGSVSTLTIQRTQQEDSAVYLCASSLSGVGGKLFFGSGTQLSVL.

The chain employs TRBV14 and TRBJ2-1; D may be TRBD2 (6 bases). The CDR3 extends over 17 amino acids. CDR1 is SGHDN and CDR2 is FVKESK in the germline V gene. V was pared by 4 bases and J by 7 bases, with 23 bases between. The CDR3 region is CASSLSTSGVYRNEQFF. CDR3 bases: TGTGCCAGCAGCCTATCTACGTCGGGGGTCTACAGGAATGAGCAGTTCTTC.

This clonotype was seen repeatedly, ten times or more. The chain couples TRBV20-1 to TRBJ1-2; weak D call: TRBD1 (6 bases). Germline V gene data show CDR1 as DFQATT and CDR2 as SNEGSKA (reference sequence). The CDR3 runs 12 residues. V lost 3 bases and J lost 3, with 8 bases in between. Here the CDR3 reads CSARDSHYGYTF. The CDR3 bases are TGCAGTGCTAGGGACAGCCACTATGGCTACACCTTC.

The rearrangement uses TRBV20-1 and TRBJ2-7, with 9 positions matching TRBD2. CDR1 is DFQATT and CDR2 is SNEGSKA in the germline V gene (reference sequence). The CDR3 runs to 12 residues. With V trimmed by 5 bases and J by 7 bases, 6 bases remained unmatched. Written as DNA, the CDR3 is TGCAGTGCTTCCGCGGGGGGGGAAGAGCAGTACTTC. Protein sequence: CSASAGGEEQYF.

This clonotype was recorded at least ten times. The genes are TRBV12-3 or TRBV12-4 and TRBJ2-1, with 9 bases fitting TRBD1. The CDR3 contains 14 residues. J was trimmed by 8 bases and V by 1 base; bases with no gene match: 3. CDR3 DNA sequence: TGTGCCAGCAGTTTAGGGACAGGGGTAGATGAGCAGTTCTTC. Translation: CASSLGTGVDEQFF.

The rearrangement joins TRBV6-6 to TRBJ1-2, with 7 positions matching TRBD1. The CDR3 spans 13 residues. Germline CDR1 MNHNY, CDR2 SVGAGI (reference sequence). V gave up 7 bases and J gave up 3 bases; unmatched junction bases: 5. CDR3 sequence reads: CASIDTGDYGYTF. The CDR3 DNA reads TGTGCCAGCATAGACACAGGGGACTATGGCTACACCTTC.

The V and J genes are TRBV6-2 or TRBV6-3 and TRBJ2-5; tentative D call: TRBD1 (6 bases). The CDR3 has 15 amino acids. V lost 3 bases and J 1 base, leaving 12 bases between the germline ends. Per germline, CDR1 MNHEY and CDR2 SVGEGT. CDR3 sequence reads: CASSYLGQLQETQYF. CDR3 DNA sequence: TGTGCCAGCAGTTATCTAGGACAGCTCCAAGAGACCCAGTACTTC.

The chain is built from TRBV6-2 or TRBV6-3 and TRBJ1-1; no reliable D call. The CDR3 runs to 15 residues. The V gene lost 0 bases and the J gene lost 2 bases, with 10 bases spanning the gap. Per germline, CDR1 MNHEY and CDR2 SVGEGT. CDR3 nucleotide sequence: TGTGCCAGCAGTTACTCGCCACGGATAAACACTGAAGCTTTCTTT. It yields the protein CASSYSPRINTEAFF.